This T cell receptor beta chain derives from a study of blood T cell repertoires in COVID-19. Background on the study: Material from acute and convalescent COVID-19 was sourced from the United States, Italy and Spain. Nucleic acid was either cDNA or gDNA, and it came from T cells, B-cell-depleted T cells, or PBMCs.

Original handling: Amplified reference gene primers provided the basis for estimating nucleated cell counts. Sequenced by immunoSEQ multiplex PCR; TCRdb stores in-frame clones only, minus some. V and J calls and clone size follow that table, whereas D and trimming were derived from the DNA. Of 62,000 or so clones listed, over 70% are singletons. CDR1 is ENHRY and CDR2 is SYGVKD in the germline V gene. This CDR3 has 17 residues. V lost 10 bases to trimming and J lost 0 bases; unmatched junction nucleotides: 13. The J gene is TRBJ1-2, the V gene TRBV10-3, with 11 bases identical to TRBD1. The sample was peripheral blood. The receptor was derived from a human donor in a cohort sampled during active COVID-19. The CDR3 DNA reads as TGTGCCACCAGGGGGACAGGGGGTAGCTTGGCTAACTATGGCTACACCTTC. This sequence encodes CATRGTGGSLANYGYTF.